This T cell receptor (beta chain) emerged from a study of blood T cell repertoires in COVID-19. Study-wide background: Spain, Italy and the United States supplied samples that represented acute and convalescent COVID-19. PBMCs, B-cell-depleted T cells, or T cells provided the cDNA or gDNA that made up the material.

Per the original data handling: Amplification of reference gene primers provided the estimated nucleated cell counts. Here immunoSEQ multiplex PCR was the method, and the copy in TCRdb shows in-frame clones only, minus some. V and J calls and clone size are as listed in that table; D and trimming were resolved from the DNA. This sample yields about 190,000 clones, of which around four fifths are seen a single time; 15% to 20% belongs to the top ten. Sequencing input: peripheral blood. The TCR comes from a human donor in a cohort sampled during active COVID-19.

CDR3 sequence reads: CSAPLGQEAFF. The CDR3 nucleotides are TGCAGTGCTCCTTTGGGGCAGGAAGCTTTCTTT. The V call is TRBV20-1, the J call TRBJ1-1, with D perhaps matching TRBD1 (5 bases). The CDR3 has 11 amino acids. CDR1 and CDR2 from the germline V gene are DFQATT and SNEGSKA (reference sequence). Trimming removed 5 bases at V and 8 bases at J, with 12 bases between.